Sequencing of this T cell receptor (beta chain) was carried out in a study of response to subunit inactivated influenza vaccine. Points from the study as a whole: Researchers suggested that each seasonal influenza vaccination recruits few new T cells.

The V gene lost 5 bases and the J gene lost 6 bases, with 18 bases spanning the gap. This CDR3 region has 15 residues. The germline CDR1 and CDR2 sequences are MNHEY and SMNVEV (reference sequence). MiXCR was run by TCRdb on the RT-PCR reads, yielding one entry per CDR3 protein. The sample includes 800,000 or so distinct CDR3 sequences, roughly 20% seen only once; the top ten take around 9.6%. Of note for this clonotype: Antigen: not known.

The rearrangement joins TRBV27 to TRBJ2-3; D perhaps matches TRBD2 (6 bases). The sequence came from a man in his fifties or sixties who received an inactivated influenza vaccine. The starting material was PBMCs from blood, obtained approximately 5 days after vaccination. The CDR3 coding sequence is TGTGCCAGCAGTAGCCGGGACTCCAGAGGCGATACGCAGTATTTT. This translates into CASSSRDSRGDTQYF.